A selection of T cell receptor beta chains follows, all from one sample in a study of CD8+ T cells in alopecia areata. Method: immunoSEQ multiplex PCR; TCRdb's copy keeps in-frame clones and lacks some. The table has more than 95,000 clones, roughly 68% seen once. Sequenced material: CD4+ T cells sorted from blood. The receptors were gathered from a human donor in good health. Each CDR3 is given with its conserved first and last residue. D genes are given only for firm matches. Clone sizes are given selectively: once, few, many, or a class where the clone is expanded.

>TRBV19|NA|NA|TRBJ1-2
TGTGCCAGTAGTCCTCGCGGAAGCTACTATGGCTACACCTTC
CASSPRGSYYGYTF
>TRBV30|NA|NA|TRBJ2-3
TGTGCCTGGACTAGGGGCACAGATACGCAGTATTTT
CAWTRGTDTQYF
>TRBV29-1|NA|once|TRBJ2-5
TGCAGCGTTGTGGGAAGGGGATTAGTGACCCAGTACTTC
CSVVGRGLVTQYF
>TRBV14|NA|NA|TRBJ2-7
TGTGCCAGCAGCCAAGAGATGACGACCCTCTACGAGCAGTACTTC
CASSQEMTTLYEQYF
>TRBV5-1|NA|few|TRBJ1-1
TGCGCCAGCAGCTTACAGGGAGCCCTGATCACTGAAGCTTTCTTT
CASSLQGALITEAFF
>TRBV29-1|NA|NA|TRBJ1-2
TGCGCCTCGGACTATGGCTACACCTTC
CASDYGYTF
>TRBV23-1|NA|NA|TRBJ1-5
TGCGCCAGCAGTCCCGGAAAGGTGGGCGACAATCAGCCCCAGCATTTT
CASSPGKVGDNQPQHF
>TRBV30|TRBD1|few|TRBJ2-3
TGTGCCTGGAGTGCAGACAGGGACCGAGGAGATACGCAGTATTTT
CAWSADRDRGDTQYF
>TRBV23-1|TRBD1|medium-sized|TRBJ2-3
TGCGCCAGCCCCACCCCGGGACAGGGCATAGATACGCAGTATTTT
CASPTPGQGIDTQYF
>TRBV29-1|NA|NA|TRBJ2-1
TGCAGCGTTGCCACGTACAATGAGCAGTTCTTC
CSVATYNEQFF
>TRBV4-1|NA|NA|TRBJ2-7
TGCGCCAGCAGCCACCCCCAGGGTGGAAGCGAGCAGTACTTC
CASSHPQGGSEQYF
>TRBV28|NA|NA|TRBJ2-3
TGTGCCAGCAGTGAAGGGAGCCGCACAGATACGCAGTATTTT
CASSEGSRTDTQYF
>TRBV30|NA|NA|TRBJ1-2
TGTGCCTGGAGTAGCGGGGGACCCCAAGCTCACACCTTC
CAWSSGGPQAHTF
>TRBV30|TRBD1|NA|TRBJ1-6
TGTGCCTGGATTCGGGACAGGGCCAAGGCACCCCTCCACTTT
CAWIRDRAKAPLHF
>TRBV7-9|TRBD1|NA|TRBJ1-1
TGTGCCAGCAGCTGGAGACAGGGGGACACTGAAGCTTTCTTT
CASSWRQGDTEAFF
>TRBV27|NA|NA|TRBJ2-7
TGTGCCAGCGCCGAGGGATACGAGCAGTACTTC
CASAEGYEQYF
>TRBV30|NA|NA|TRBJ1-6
TGTGCCTGGAGCGGGACGTATTATTCACCCCTCCACTTT
CAWSGTYYSPLHF
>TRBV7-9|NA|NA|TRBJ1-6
TGTGCCAGCAGCTTAATTGCGAGCTCCTATAATTCACCCCTCCACTTT
CASSLIASSYNSPLHF
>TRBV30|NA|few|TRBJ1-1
TGTGCCTGGACTACCCGAGGAGGGGGGAACACTGAAGCTTTCTTT
CAWTTRGGGNTEAFF
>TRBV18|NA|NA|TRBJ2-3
TGTGCCAGCTCAGGGACGGCTAGCACAGATACGCAGTATTTT
CASSGTASTDTQYF
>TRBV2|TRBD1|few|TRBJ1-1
TGTGCCAGCAGGTGGACAGGAACTGAAGCTTTCTTT
CASRWTGTEAFF
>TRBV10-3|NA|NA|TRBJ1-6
TGTGCCATCAGCGCCGGGAGCTCCTATAATTCACCCCTCCACTTT
CAISAGSSYNSPLHF
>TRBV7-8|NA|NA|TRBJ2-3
TGTGCCAGCAGCCCGGTCCGGGGCCGAATGCGGTGGGATACGCAGTATTTT
CASSPVRGRMRWDTQYF
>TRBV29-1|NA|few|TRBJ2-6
TGCAGCATTCAGGGTTCTGGGGCCAACGTCCTGACTTTC
CSIQGSGANVLTF
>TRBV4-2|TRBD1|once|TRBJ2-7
TGTGCCAGCAGCCGTGGGACAGGGGTTAACGAGCAGTACTTC
CASSRGTGVNEQYF
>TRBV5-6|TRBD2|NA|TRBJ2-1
TGTGCCAGCAGCTACGGGACTAGCGGCGGGAATGAGCAGTTCTTC
CASSYGTSGGNEQFF
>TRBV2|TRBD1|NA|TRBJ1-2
TGTGCCAGCAGTATTACCGGGACAGGAGCATTCTATGGCTACACCTTC
CASSITGTGAFYGYTF
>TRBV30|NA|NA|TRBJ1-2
TGTGCCTGGATCCACTCGCCAGGAGTTAACTATGGCTACACCTTC
CAWIHSPGVNYGYTF